These 24 T cell receptor beta chains were all obtained from the same sample, sequenced in a study of T cell responses to AZD1222 COVID-19 vaccine. Libraries were prepared by immunoSEQ multiplex PCR; TCRdb keeps only in-frame clonotypes and omits some of them. This sample carries 110,000 to 150,000 clones, 92% of them seen once, and the ten largest clones take less than 3.5%. The sequencing here drew on peripheral blood, taken 28 days after the second AZD1222 dose. The origin of the receptors is an adult who received the AZD1222 COVID-19 vaccine.

CDR3 amino acids: CASSLASGVEQFF. CDR3 sequence (DNA): TGTGCCAGCAGTTTAGCGAGCGGGGTCGAGCAGTTCTTC. The chain links TRBV12-3 or TRBV12-4 to TRBJ2-1; 7 bases are a match to TRBD2. This CDR3 has 13 amino acids. The ends lost 0 bases at V and 10 bases at J; junction bases unmatched: 3.

This clone was detected only once. The CDR3 loop reads CASSRGQLNSPLHF. CDR3 DNA sequence: TGTGCCAGTAGTAGGGGACAGTTAAATTCACCCCTCCACTTT. The rearrangement joins TRBV19 to TRBJ1-6; TRBD1 matches at 7 bases. This CDR3 has 14 amino acids. Unmatched junction bases numbered 4, after V lost 4 bases and J lost 7 bases. The germline gives CDR1 LNHDA, CDR2 SQIVND (reference sequence).

This clone was seen once. The rearrangement links TRBV19 to TRBJ1-5; D is uncertain. Between the trimmed V and J ends, which lost 4 bases and 1 base, there was a span of 14 bases. Germline V lookup: CDR1 LNHDA, CDR2 SQIVND (reference sequence). The CDR3 contains 16 residues. This CDR3 is CASSSSFTESNQPQHF. CDR3 DNA: TGTGCCAGTAGTAGTTCCTTCACAGAAAGCAATCAGCCCCAGCATTTT. Together with reference TRBV19 and TRBJ1-5, the CDR3 gives the full variable domain: DGGITQSPKYLFRKEGQNVTLSCEQNLNHDAMYWYRQDPGQGLRLIYYSQIVNDFQKGDIAEGYSVSREKKESFPLTVTSAQKNPTAFYLCASSSSFTESNQPQHFGDGTRLSIL.

This chain uses TRBV3-1 (or the pseudogene TRBV3-2) with TRBJ2-1, with TRBD2 matching over 14 bases. The CDR3 is made up of 17 amino acids. The junction had 10 bases not matched to a gene; V was cut back by 3 bases and J by 9 bases. CDR1 is LGHDT and CDR2 is YNNKEL in the germline V gene (reference sequence). CDR3 region: CASSQRGGTSGSTEQFF. Here the CDR3 DNA reads TGTGCCAGCAGCCAGCGAGGGGGGACTAGCGGGAGCACTGAGCAGTTCTTC.

The V call is TRBV3-1 (or the pseudogene TRBV3-2), the J call TRBJ1-1; D gene ambiguous. This CDR3 spans 14 amino acids. The V end lost 0 bases, the J end lost 8 bases, and 13 bases lay between the germline ends. Germline V CDR1 and CDR2: LGHDT, YNNKEL (reference sequence). The CDR3 loop reads CASSQDMVPREAFF. The CDR3 nucleotides read TGTGCCAGCAGCCAAGATATGGTACCCCGGGAAGCTTTCTTT.

This clone showed up just once. The CDR3 protein is CASTLRGSPGETQYF. For the CDR3, the DNA is TGTGCCAGCACCCTCAGGGGCAGTCCAGGAGAGACCCAGTACTTC. This chain joins TRBV25-1 and TRBJ2-5; maybe TRBD1 (6 bases). Trimming stripped 7 bases from V and 4 bases from J, with 19 bases between. Germline V gene data show CDR1 as MGHDK and CDR2 as SYGVNS. This CDR3 spans 15 amino acids.

This chain links TRBV3-1 (or the pseudogene TRBV3-2) with TRBJ2-2; no reliable D call. The CDR3 covers 16 residues. Germline loops: CDR1 LGHDT, CDR2 YNNKEL (reference sequence). Trimming shortened V by 1 base and J by 2 bases, and 11 bases separated the two germline ends. DNA for the CDR3: TGTGCCAGCAGCCAAGTCGGCGTCTCAAACACCGGGGAGCTGTTTTTT. Translation gives CASSQVGVSNTGELFF.

V usage is TRBV19 and J usage is TRBJ1-5; D is undetermined. Germline CDR1 reads LNHDA; CDR2 reads SQIVND (reference sequence). Trimming pared 5 bases from V and 7 bases from J, leaving 9 bases between. The CDR3 is 12 residues long. This CDR3 is CASSLVYQPQHF. DNA for the CDR3: TGTGCCAGTAGTTTGGTGTACCAGCCCCAGCATTTT.

The rearrangement joins TRBV24-1 to TRBJ1-4; 7 nucleotides line up with TRBD1. V was clipped by 8 bases and J by 4 bases; unmatched bases: 18. Germline V gene data show CDR1 as KGHDR and CDR2 as SFDVKD. The length of the CDR3 is 18 residues. CDR3 coding DNA: TGTGCCACCATTCCTCGCCCCGGGCCGGGACAGAGTAATGAAAAACTGTTTTTT. Translated: CATIPRPGPGQSNEKLFF.

The V call is TRBV6-5, the J call TRBJ1-2; TRBD1 might be the D (5 bases). V was pared by 6 bases and J by 7 bases, with 18 bases between. The CDR3 runs 14 residues. Per germline, CDR1 MNHEY and CDR2 SVGAGI. The CDR3 protein is CASSLRQSKSGYTF. The CDR3 DNA reads as TGTGCCAGCAGCCTACGACAGTCGAAGTCTGGCTACACCTTC.

This clone was picked up one time. The genes are TRBV2 and TRBJ2-1; TRBD2 matches at 15 bases. There are 15 residues in the CDR3. CDR1 and CDR2 from the germline V gene are SNHLY and FYNNEI. After removal of 3 bases from V and 7 bases from J, the junction contained 1 base not matched to a gene. CDR3 nucleotide sequence: TGTGCCAGCAGTGAGGGACTAGCGGGGGGAAATGAGCAGTTCTTC. Its protein is CASSEGLAGGNEQFF.

This clone was observed once. This chain links TRBV2 with TRBJ1-5, with no clear D. V lost 6 bases to trimming and J lost 3 bases, with 9 bases between them. Germline lookup yields CDR1 SNHLY and CDR2 FYNNEI. The CDR3 is 13 amino acids. Here the CDR3 DNA reads TGTGCCAGCAGGATGCCCTCCAATCAGCCCCAGCATTTT. Protein: CASRMPSNQPQHF.

CDR3 region: CASSPDRVGGFPEAFF. For the CDR3, the DNA is TGTGCCAGCAGCCCGGACAGGGTAGGGGGATTCCCTGAAGCTTTCTTT. The chain uses TRBV7-2 and TRBJ1-1; 8 bases are a match to TRBD1. The ends lost 5 bases at V and 6 bases at J; junction bases unmatched: 14. Germline V gene data show CDR1 as SGHTA and CDR2 as FQGNSA. CDR3 length equals 16 residues. The whole variable domain, remainder taken from reference TRBV7-2 and TRBJ1-1, is GAGVSQSPSNKVTEKGKDVELRCDPISGHTALYWYRQSLGQGLEFLIYFQGNSAPDKSGLPSDRFSAERTGGSVSTLTIQRTQQEDSAVYLCASSPDRVGGFPEAFFGQGTRLTVV.

The chain couples TRBV4-1 to TRBJ2-7; D is perhaps TRBD1 (6 bases). The CDR3 covers 14 residues. With 4 bases removed from V and 0 bases from J, the gap between germline ends came to 10 bases. Per the germline V gene, CDR1 is MGHRA and CDR2 is YSYEKL. DNA for the CDR3: TGCGCCAGCAGCCCTCGGACAGCCTCCTACGAGCAGTACTTC. Protein: CASSPRTASYEQYF.

The chain is built from TRBV5-6 and TRBJ2-1, with D possibly being TRBD1 (5 bases). The ends were cut back, 3 bases at V and 7 bases at J, with 5 bases in the middle. Germline lookup yields CDR1 SGHDT and CDR2 YYEEEE. CDR3 length: 11 residues. The CDR3 protein is CASSSGNEQFF. CDR3 sequence (DNA): TGTGCCAGCAGCTCAGGGAATGAGCAGTTCTTC.

This clone occurred a few times. The chain couples TRBV6-5 to TRBJ2-7; 7 bases are a match to TRBD1. This CDR3 has 11 residues. V lost 6 bases to trimming and J lost 10 bases; unmatched junction nucleotides: 6. The germline gives CDR1 MNHEY, CDR2 SVGAGI. CDR3 in DNA: TGTGCCAGCAGGGCCACAGGGGAACAGTACTTC. It is translated as CASRATGEQYF.

This chain connects TRBV5-5 to TRBJ1-1; D possibly corresponds to TRBD1 (5 bases). Germline assignment: CDR1 SGHKS and CDR2 YYEKEE (reference sequence). This CDR3 is built from 17 residues. Trimming cost V 3 bases and J 4 bases, with 22 bases left between them. CDR3 in amino acids: CASSSENRNWFSTEAFF. The CDR3 DNA sequence: TGTGCCAGCAGCTCGGAGAACAGGAATTGGTTTAGCACTGAAGCTTTCTTT.

The chain links TRBV7-2 to TRBJ1-1; 8 bases align to TRBD1. V lost 5 bases to trimming and J lost 1 base; unmatched junction nucleotides: 12. The CDR3 totals 17 residues. The germline V gene has CDR1 SGHTA and CDR2 FQGNSA. The CDR3 spells CASSRNTMDRANTEAFF. DNA for the CDR3: TGTGCCAGCAGCCGCAATACAATGGACAGGGCGAACACTGAAGCTTTCTTT.

V gene TRBV11-3 combines with J gene TRBJ2-3, with D perhaps matching TRBD2 (5 bases). Trimming removed 3 bases from V and 5 bases from J, with 15 bases in between. This CDR3 is built from 15 residues. Germline CDR1 is SGHNT and CDR2 is YENEEA. The CDR3 loop is CASSLGSAGGDTQYF. The CDR3 nucleotides read TGTGCCAGCAGCTTGGGGTCGGCGGGTGGAGATACGCAGTATTTT.

This clone was counted a single time. The gene calls are TRBV2 and TRBJ2-3; TRBD1 matches at 7 bases. CDR1 and CDR2 (germline): SNHLY, FYNNEI. The trim removed 1 base at V and 3 bases at J, leaving 4 bases unmatched. This CDR3 comprises 15 residues. The CDR3 sequence: CASSEVGGRTDTQYF. The CDR3 DNA reads as TGTGCCAGCAGTGAAGTAGGGGGCCGGACAGATACGCAGTATTTT.

This clone was counted a few times. The chain links TRBV11-3 to TRBJ2-1; D ambiguous. V was shortened by 2 bases and J by 9 bases, with 11 bases between the two germline ends. The CDR3 loop spans 13 amino acids. Germline-derived CDR1 and CDR2 are SGHNT and YENEEA. The CDR3 bases are TGTGCCAGCAGCTTAAGTGGTTCTGGTGAGCAGTTCTTC. It translates to CASSLSGSGEQFF.

For the CDR3, the DNA is TGTGCCAGCAGGTGGACAGGGGGCATCACAGATACGCAGTATTTT. Residues: CASRWTGGITDTQYF. This chain connects TRBV28 to TRBJ2-3; 11 bases line up with TRBD1. The CDR3 sequence is 15 residues long. The germline V gene has CDR1 MDHEN and CDR2 SYDVKM. V lost 6 bases, J lost 2 bases, and 4 bases stayed unmatched.

The CDR3 DNA is TGCAGCGTTGAAGGGCTAGCGGGAGTCCGGGAGCAGTTCTTC. It encodes CSVEGLAGVREQFF. The chain has TRBV29-1 and TRBJ2-1, with 10 bases aligning to TRBD2. The J segment lost 10 bases and the V segment lost 1 base, leaving 7 bases of the junction unmatched. This CDR3 spans 14 amino acids. Germline V CDR1 and CDR2: SQVTM, ANQGSEA.

This clone appeared a single time. J is TRBJ1-2 and V is TRBV5-6; TRBD1 might be the D (5 bases). Trimming removed 4 bases from V and 4 bases from J, with 8 bases in between. The CDR3 spans 12 residues. Germline CDR1 and CDR2: SGHDT and YYEEEE. DNA of the CDR3: TGTGCCAGCAGCGCCGACAGCTATGGCTACACCTTC. It specifies CASSADSYGYTF.